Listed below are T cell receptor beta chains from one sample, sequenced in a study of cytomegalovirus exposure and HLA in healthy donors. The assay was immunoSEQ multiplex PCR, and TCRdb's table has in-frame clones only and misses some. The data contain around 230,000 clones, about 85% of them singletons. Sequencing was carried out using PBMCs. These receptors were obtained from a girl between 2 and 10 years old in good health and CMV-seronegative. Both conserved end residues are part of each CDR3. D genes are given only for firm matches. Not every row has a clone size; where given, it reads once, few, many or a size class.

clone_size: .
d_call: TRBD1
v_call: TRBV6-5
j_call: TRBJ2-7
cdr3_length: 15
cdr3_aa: CASSLDRPRSYEQYF
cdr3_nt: TGTGCCAGCAGTCTGGACAGGCCCCGCTCCTACGAGCAGTACTTC

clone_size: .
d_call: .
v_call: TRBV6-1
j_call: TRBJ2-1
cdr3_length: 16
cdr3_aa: CASSEQGASSYNEQFF
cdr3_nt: TGTGCCAGCAGTGAACAAGGGGCTAGCTCCTACAATGAGCAGTTCTTC

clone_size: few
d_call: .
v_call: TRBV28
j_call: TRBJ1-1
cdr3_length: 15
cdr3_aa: CASSFTQGASTEAFF
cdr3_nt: TGTGCCAGCAGTTTTACACAGGGAGCGAGCACTGAAGCTTTCTTT

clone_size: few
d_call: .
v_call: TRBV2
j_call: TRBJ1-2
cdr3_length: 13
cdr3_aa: CASSLRQVYGYTF
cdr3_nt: TGTGCCAGCAGTCTCAGACAAGTCTATGGCTACACCTTC

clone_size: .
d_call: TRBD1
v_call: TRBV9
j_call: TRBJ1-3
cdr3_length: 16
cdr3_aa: CASSVGQGGVGNTIYF
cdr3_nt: TGTGCCAGCAGCGTAGGGCAGGGGGGAGTGGGAAACACCATATATTTT

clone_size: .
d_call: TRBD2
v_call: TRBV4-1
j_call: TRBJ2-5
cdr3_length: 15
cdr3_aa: CASSRAGGGDETQYF
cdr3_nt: TGCGCCAGCAGCCGAGCAGGCGGGGGGGATGAGACCCAGTACTTC

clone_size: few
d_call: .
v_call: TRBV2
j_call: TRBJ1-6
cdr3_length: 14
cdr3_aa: CASSGNRAYSPLHF
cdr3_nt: TGTGCCAGCAGTGGGAACAGAGCCTATTCACCCCTCCACTTT

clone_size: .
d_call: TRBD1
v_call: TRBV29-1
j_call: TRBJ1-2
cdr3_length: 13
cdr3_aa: CSVVGGQGHGYTF
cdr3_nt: TGCAGCGTTGTGGGGGGACAGGGGCATGGCTACACCTTC

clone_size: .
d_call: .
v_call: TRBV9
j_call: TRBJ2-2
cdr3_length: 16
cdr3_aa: CASSVVEGWRTGELFF
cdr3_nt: TGTGCCAGCAGCGTAGTAGAGGGATGGAGGACCGGGGAGCTGTTTTTT

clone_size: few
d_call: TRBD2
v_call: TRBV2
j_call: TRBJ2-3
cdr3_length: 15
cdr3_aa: CASTLAGGYTDTQYF
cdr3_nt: TGTGCCAGCACCCTAGCGGGGGGGTACACAGATACGCAGTATTTT

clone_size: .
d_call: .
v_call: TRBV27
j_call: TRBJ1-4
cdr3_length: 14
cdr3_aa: CASSRGSRGEKLFF
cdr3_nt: TGTGCCAGCTCTCGAGGGAGTCGTGGAGAAAAACTGTTTTTT

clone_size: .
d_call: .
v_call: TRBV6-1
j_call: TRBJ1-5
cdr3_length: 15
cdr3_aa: CASRARAVSNQPQHF
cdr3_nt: TGTGCCAGCAGGGCCAGGGCCGTTAGCAATCAGCCCCAGCATTTT

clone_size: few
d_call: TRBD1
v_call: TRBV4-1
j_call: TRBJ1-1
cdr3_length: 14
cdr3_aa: CASSQDGRGTEAFF
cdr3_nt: TGCGCCAGCAGCCAAGACGGCAGGGGGACTGAAGCTTTCTTT

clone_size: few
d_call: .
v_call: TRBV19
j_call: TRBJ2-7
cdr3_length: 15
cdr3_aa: CASSTPGTPSYEQYF
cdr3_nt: TGTGCCAGTAGTACTCCCGGGACACCATCCTACGAGCAGTACTTC

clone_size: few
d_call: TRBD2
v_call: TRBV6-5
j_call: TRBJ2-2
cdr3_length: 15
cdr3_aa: CASSSPGLALGELFF
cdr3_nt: TGTGCCAGCAGTTCTCCGGGACTAGCCCTCGGGGAGCTGTTTTTT

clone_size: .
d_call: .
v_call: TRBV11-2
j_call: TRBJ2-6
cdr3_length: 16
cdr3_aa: CASSPWPLSGANVLTF
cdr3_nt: TGTGCCAGCAGCCCCTGGCCGCTCTCTGGGGCCAACGTCCTGACTTTC

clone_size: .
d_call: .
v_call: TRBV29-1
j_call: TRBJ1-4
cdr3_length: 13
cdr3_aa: CSGRAGLGEKLFF
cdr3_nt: TGCAGCGGAAGAGCAGGGCTAGGGGAAAAACTGTTTTTT

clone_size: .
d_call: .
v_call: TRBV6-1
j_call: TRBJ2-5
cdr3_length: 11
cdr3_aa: CASNLPRAQYF
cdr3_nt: TGTGCCAGCAACCTTCCCCGGGCCCAGTACTTC

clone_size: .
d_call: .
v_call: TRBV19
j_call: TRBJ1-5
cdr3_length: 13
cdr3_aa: CASSLETGQPQHF
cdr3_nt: TGTGCCAGTAGTCTTGAGACAGGCCAGCCCCAGCATTTT

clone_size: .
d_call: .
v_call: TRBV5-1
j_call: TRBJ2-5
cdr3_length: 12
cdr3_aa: CASSFTEETQYF
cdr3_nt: TGCGCCAGCAGCTTTACGGAAGAGACCCAGTACTTC

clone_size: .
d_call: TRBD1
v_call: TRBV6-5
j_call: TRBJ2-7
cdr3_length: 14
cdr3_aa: CASSYGTGYYEQYF
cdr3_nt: TGTGCCAGCAGTTACGGGACAGGGTACTACGAGCAGTACTTC

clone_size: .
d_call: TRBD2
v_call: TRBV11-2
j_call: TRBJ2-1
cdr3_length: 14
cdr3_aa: CASSLVVAGGRQFF
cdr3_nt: TGTGCCAGCAGCTTAGTGGTTGCTGGCGGGAGGCAGTTCTTC

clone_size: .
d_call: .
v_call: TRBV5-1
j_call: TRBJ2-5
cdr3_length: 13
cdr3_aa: CASSLTAQETQYF
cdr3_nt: TGCGCCAGCAGCTTGACTGCCCAAGAGACCCAGTACTTC